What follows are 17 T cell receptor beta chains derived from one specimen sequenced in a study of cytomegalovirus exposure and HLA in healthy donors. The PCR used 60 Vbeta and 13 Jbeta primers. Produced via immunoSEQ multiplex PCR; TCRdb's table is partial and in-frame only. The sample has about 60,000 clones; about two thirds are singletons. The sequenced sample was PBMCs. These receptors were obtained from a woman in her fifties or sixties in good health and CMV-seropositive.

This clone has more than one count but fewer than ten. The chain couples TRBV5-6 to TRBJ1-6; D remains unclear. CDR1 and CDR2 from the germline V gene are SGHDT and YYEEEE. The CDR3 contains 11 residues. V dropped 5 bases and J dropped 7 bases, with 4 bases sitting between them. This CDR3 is CASRRNSPLHF. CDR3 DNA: TGTGCCAGCAGGCGCAATTCACCCCTCCACTTT.

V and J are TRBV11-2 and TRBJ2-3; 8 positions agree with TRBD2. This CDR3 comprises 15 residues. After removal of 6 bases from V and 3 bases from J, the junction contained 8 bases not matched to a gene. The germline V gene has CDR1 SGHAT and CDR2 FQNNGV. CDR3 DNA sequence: TGTGCCAGCAGGGGGAGCGGGGGCTGGACAGATACGCAGTATTTT. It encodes CASRGSGGWTDTQYF.

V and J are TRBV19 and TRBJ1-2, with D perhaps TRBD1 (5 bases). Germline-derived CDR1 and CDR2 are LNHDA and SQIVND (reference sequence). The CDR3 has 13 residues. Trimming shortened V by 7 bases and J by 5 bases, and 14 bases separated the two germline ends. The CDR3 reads CASKRGSSYGYTF. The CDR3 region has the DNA TGTGCCAGTAAAAGGGGAAGTAGTTATGGCTACACCTTC. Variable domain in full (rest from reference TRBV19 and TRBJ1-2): DGGITQSPKYLFRKEGQNVTLSCEQNLNHDAMYWYRQDPGQGLRLIYYSQIVNDFQKGDIAEGYSVSREKKESFPLTVTSAQKNPTAFYLCASKRGSSYGYTFGSGTRLTVV.

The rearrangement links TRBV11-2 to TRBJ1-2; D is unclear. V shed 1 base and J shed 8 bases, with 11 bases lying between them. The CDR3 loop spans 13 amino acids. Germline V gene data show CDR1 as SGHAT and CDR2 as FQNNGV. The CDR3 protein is CASSLVPTRGYTF. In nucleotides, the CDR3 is TGTGCCAGCAGCTTAGTACCGACACGGGGCTACACCTTC.

CDR3 amino acids: CASSYAGTYEQYF. In DNA form, the CDR3 reads TGTGCCAGCAGTTACGCAGGAACCTACGAGCAGTACTTC. The chain joins TRBV6-5 to TRBJ2-7, with unresolved D. CDR1 is MNHEY and CDR2 is SVGAGI in the germline V gene. The CDR3 has 13 amino acids. V was pared by 2 bases and J by 2 bases, with 7 bases between.

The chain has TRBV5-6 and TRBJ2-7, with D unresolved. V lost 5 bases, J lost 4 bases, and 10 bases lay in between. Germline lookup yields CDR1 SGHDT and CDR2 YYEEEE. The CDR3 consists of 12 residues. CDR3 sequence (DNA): TGTGCCAGCAGTTTCACCCGGTACGAGCAGTACTTC. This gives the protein CASSFTRYEQYF. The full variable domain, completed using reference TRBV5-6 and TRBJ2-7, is DAGVTQSPTHLIKTRGQQVTLRCSPKSGHDTVSWYQQALGQGPQFIFQYYEEEERQRGNFPDRFSGHQFPNYSSELNVNALLLGDSALYLCASSFTRYEQYFGPGTRLTVT.

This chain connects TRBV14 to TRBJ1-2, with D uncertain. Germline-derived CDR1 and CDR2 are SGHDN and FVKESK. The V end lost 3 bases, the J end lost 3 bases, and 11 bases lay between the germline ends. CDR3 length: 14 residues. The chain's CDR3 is CASSQIDGDYGYTF. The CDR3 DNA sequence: TGTGCCAGCAGCCAGATAGACGGGGACTATGGCTACACCTTC. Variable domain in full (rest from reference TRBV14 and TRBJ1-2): EAGVTQFPSHSVIEKGQTVTLRCDPISGHDNLYWYRRVMGKEIKFLLHFVKESKQDESGMPNNRFLAERTGGTYSTLKVQPAELEDSGVYFCASSQIDGDYGYTFGSGTRLTVV.

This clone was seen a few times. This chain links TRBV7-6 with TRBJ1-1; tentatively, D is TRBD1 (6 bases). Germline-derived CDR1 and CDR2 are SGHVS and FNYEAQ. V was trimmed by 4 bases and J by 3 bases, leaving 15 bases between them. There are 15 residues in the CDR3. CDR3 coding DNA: TGTGCCAGCAGCTCCCTAGTGGGGGCGGACACTGAAGCTTTCTTT. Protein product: CASSSLVGADTEAFF.

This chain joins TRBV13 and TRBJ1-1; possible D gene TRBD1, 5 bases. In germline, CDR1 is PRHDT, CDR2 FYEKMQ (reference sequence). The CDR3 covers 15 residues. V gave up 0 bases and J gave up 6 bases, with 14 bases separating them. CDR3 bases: TGTGCCAGCAGCTTAGGGTGGGGGGATAGTGCTGAAGCTTTCTTT. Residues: CASSLGWGDSAEAFF.

CDR3: CASSLLNSNQETQYF. The CDR3, as DNA: TGTGCCAGCAGCTTGCTGAACAGTAACCAAGAGACCCAGTACTTC. V is TRBV5-5 and J is TRBJ2-5; D is unresolved. The length of the CDR3 is 15 residues. The ends were cut back, 1 base at V and 0 bases at J, with 10 bases in the middle. Germline V gene data show CDR1 as SGHKS and CDR2 as YYEKEE (reference sequence).

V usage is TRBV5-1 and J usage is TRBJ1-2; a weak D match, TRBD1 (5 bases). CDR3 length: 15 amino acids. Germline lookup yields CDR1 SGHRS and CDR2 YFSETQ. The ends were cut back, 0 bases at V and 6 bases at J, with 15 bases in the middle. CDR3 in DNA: TGCGCCAGCAGCTTGGACCGGGGGGGAGAGGATGGCTACACCTTC. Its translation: CASSLDRGGEDGYTF.

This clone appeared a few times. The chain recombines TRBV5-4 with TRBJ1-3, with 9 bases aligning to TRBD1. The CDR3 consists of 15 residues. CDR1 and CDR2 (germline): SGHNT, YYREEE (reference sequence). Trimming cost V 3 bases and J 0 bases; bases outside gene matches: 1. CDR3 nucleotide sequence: TGTGCCAGCAGCTGGACAGGGGCCTCTGGAAACACCATATATTTT. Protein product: CASSWTGASGNTIYF. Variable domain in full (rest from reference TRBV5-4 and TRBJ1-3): ETGVTQSPTHLIKTRGQQVTLRCSSQSGHNTVSWYQQALGQGPQFIFQYYREEENGRGNFPPRFSGLQFPNYSSELNVNALELDDSALYLCASSWTGASGNTIYFGEGSWLTVV.

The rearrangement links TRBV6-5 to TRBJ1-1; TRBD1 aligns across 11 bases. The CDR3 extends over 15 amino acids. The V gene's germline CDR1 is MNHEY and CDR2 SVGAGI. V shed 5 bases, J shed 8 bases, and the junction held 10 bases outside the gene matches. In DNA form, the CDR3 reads TGTGCCAGCAGTCCCTTTCGGGACAGGGGGGACGAAGCTTTCTTT. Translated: CASSPFRDRGDEAFF.

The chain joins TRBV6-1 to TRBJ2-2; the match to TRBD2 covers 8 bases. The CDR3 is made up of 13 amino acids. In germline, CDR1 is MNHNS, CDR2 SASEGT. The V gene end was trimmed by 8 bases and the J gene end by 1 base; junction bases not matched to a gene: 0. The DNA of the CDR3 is TGTGCCAGCCGGGGGGGGAACACCGGGGAGCTGTTTTTT. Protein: CASRGGNTGELFF.

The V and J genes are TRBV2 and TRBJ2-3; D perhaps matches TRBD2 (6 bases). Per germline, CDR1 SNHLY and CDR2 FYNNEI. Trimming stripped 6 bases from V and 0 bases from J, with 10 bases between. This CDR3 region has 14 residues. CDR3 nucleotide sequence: TGTGCCAGCAGGGGGACTTATAGCACAGATACGCAGTATTTT. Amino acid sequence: CASRGTYSTDTQYF.

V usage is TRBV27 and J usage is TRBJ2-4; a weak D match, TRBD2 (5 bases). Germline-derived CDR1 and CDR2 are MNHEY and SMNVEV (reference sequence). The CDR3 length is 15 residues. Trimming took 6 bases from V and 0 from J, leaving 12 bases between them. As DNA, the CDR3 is TGTGCCAGCAGCCTCGGGATGCTAGCCAAAAACATTCAGTACTTC. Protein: CASSLGMLAKNIQYF.

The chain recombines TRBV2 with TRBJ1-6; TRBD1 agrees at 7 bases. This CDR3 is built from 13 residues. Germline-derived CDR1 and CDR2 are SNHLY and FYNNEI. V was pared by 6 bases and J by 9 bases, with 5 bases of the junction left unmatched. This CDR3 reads CASRSTGVSPLHF. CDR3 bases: TGTGCCAGCAGGTCCACAGGGGTTTCACCCCTCCACTTT. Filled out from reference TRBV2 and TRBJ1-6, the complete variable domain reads EPEVTQTPSHQVTQMGQEVILRCVPISNHLYFYWYRQILGQKVEFLVSFYNNEISEKSEIFDDQFSVERPDGSNFTLKIRSTKLEDSAMYFCASRSTGVSPLHFGNGTRLTVT.